This is a list of T cell receptor beta chains from one sample in a study of T cell repertoires in cytomegalovirus infection. From the reads, TCRdb called clonotypes with MiXCR, one entry per CDR3 protein. The sample holds roughly 280,000 distinct CDR3 sequences; roughly 15% are singletons and the top ten take about 8.7%. Sequencing input: PBMCs. Source of these receptors: a human donor in good health (CMV status not recorded). Some clones in this sample may be carry-over from other donors' samples. CDR3s include the opening cysteine and the closing phenylalanine or tryptophan. Fields, in order: J gene, V gene, CDR3 length, CDR3 protein.

>TRBJ2-7|TRBV19|15
CASSGTGGPPYEQYF
>TRBJ2-1|TRBV5-6|16
CTSNGGPTVNYNEQFF
>TRBJ2-1|TRBV4-2|18
CASSQEGIAGGPYNEQFF
>TRBJ2-3|TRBV7-2|14
CASSLGARRDTQYF
>TRBJ2-3|TRBV5-1|16
CASSSVEGVSTDTQYF
>TRBJ2-1|TRBV19|16
CASSRSGRASYNEQFF
>TRBJ2-2|TRBV7-3|14
CASRAGVDTGELFF
>TRBJ2-1|TRBV6-2/TRBV6-3|16
CASSYTSGTPYNEQFF
>TRBJ1-1|TRBV5-4|13
CASSFGANTEAFF
>TRBJ2-1|TRBV5-6|15
CASSFPPRGRNEQFF
>TRBJ2-5|TRBV15|13
CATSRASWETQYF
>TRBJ1-1|TRBV12-3/TRBV12-4|15
CASSIGTPGGGEAFF
>TRBJ1-2|TRBV2|15
CASSPEGQGYYGYTF
>TRBJ2-6|TRBV6-2/TRBV6-3|16
CASSEAAGLGANVLTF
>TRBJ2-7|TRBV25-1|11
CATTTGVEQYF
>TRBJ2-4|TRBV7-2|16
CASSLGLGRKKNIQYF
>TRBJ1-2|TRBV2|15
CASSDSGQPNYGYTF
>TRBJ2-7|TRBV19|14
CASSIGGRAYEQYF
>TRBJ2-1|TRBV20-1|14
CSATPSGAGNEQFF
>TRBJ2-1|TRBV5-1|14
CASNLAGSNNEQFF
>TRBJ2-1|TRBV6-2/TRBV6-3|20
CASTPLTGTSGRSTYNEQFF
>TRBJ2-3|TRBV7-9|17
CASSLRVWDRSADTQYF
>TRBJ1-2|TRBV28|11
CASSSVYGYTF
>TRBJ2-3|TRBV6-1|15
CASSDWTGGTDTQYF
>TRBJ2-7|TRBV20-1|13
CSLLQVRSYEQYF
>TRBJ1-5|TRBV20-1|14
CSALRQHSNQPQHF
>TRBJ2-6|TRBV4-3|17
CASRSTGGHSGANVLTF
>TRBJ1-2|TRBV6-5|13
CASSGGTGLGYTF
>TRBJ2-3|TRBV7-8|15
CASSFLGTTTDTQYF
>TRBJ1-1|TRBV29-1|15
CSGDPTGIMNTEAFF
>TRBJ2-7|TRBV7-2|14
CASTQYFGQYEQYF
>TRBJ2-1|TRBV10-3|13
CAITGSSYNEQFF
>TRBJ2-7|TRBV25-1|13
CASRGRGLYEQYF
>TRBJ2-1|TRBV28|16
CASSLPGLAGDNEQFF
>TRBJ2-1|TRBV7-2|11
CASSLMNEQFF
>TRBJ2-1|TRBV14|15
CASSQGVSSYNEQFF
>TRBJ2-3|TRBV7-8|15
CASSHLATSRDTQYF
>TRBJ2-1|TRBV24-1|17
CATSDSWTSGTYNEQFF
>TRBJ2-5|TRBV18|12
CASSPPTETQYF
>TRBJ2-7|TRBV14|13
CASSQEERMRLYF
>TRBJ1-1|TRBV18|13
CASSRTVGTEAFF
>TRBJ2-1|TRBV7-2|14
CASRFGAGEGEQFF